Each of the 22 T cell receptor beta chains below was sequenced from the same sample in a study of B cell selection in AIRE deficiency. Profiling relied on immunoSEQ multiplex PCR, and the TCRdb table lists in-frame clones only, not all of them. The table has about 25,000 clones, roughly 96% seen once. CD4+CD127+ cells were sorted as the conventional CD4 T cells. Sequenced material: CD4+CD127+ conventional T cells sorted from PBMCs. The receptors were gathered from a human donor in good health.

V usage is TRBV29-1 and J usage is TRBJ2-6; 7 nucleotides line up with TRBD2. Looked up from germline, CDR1 is SQVTM and CDR2 is ANQGSEA. V shed 4 bases and J 11 bases; nucleotides not matched to a gene: 23. This CDR3 region has 18 residues. CDR3 nucleotides: TGCAGCGTTGCGCAACGACTAGCATACCAAAGTCGGGTCGACGTCCTGACTTTC. Translating gives CSVAQRLAYQSRVDVLTF.

V usage is TRBV6-6 and J usage is TRBJ1-2; no clear D. Trimming stripped 4 bases from V and 0 bases from J, with 12 bases between. This CDR3 contains 15 residues. The germline V gene encodes CDR1 MNHNY and CDR2 SVGAGI (reference sequence). CDR3 sequence (DNA): TGTGCCAGCAGTTCCCCGGGAGGCACTAACTATGGCTACACCTTC. It is translated as CASSSPGGTNYGYTF.

The gene calls are TRBV5-1 and TRBJ2-5, with TRBD1 as a possible D gene (7 bases). V was shortened by 4 bases and J by 1 base, with 14 bases between the two germline ends. This CDR3 region has 15 residues. The germline V gene encodes CDR1 SGHRS and CDR2 YFSETQ. The CDR3 loop reads CASSLRGDFQETQYF. The CDR3 DNA reads as TGCGCCAGCAGCCTCAGGGGGGATTTCCAAGAGACCCAGTACTTC.

V gene TRBV29-1 combines with J gene TRBJ1-1, with D uncertain. Germline V gene sequence: CDR1 SQVTM, CDR2 ANQGSEA. CDR3 size: 13 residues. Trimming took off 7 bases at V and 0 bases at J, with 12 bases between the two ends. The CDR3 coding sequence is TGCAGCGCCGAGACCGGCATGAACACTGAAGCTTTCTTT. It is translated as CSAETGMNTEAFF.

This clone was recorded only once. CDR3 DNA sequence: TGTGCCAGCAGCCAGTCATCCTACGAGCAGTACTTC. As protein: CASSQSSYEQYF. The rearrangement links TRBV14 to TRBJ2-7; D not certain. This CDR3 region has 12 residues. Looked up from germline, CDR1 is SGHDN and CDR2 is FVKESK. V dropped 3 bases and J dropped 1 base, with 4 bases sitting between them.

V and J are TRBV7-2 and TRBJ2-2, with D unclear. The CDR3 sequence is 12 residues long. Germline assignment: CDR1 SGHTA and CDR2 FQGNSA. V was shortened by 4 bases and J by 3 bases, with 3 bases between the two germline ends. The chain's CDR3 is CASSYYTGELFF. For the CDR3, the DNA is TGTGCCAGCAGCTACTACACCGGGGAGCTGTTTTTT.

The chain joins TRBV12-1 to TRBJ1-5; the table's D call TRBD1 went unverified against the DNA. TRBV12-1 is a known pseudogene. CDR3 length: 14 residues. The CDR3 reads CASRKRQEDQPQHF. The CDR3 DNA reads as TGTGCCAGCAGAAAAAGACAGGAGGATCAGCCCCAGCATTTT.

CDR3 in DNA: TGTGCCAGCAGCTTCAGAAGCGGGGGAGCCGATACGCAGTATTTT. Residues: CASSFRSGGADTQYF. The chain uses TRBV5-6 and TRBJ2-3; the match to TRBD2 covers 8 bases. Losses at the gene ends were 2 bases for V and 6 bases for J; bases not matched to a gene: 8. Germline CDR1 reads SGHDT; CDR2 reads YYEEEE. This CDR3 spans 15 amino acids. Based on the CDR3 plus reference TRBV5-6 and TRBJ2-3, the full variable domain is DAGVTQSPTHLIKTRGQQVTLRCSPKSGHDTVSWYQQALGQGPQFIFQYYEEEERQRGNFPDRFSGHQFPNYSSELNVNALLLGDSALYLCASSFRSGGADTQYFGPGTRLTVL.

About this clone itself: An end of the junction differs from the germline gene, which may be a read error. The chain has TRBV5-1 and TRBJ2-7; either TRBD1 or TRBD2 may fit D (7 bases each). Germline CDR1 reads SGHRS; CDR2 reads YFSETQ. The CDR3 contains 16 residues. The CDR3 sequence is CASSRGGGRMGYGQYF. The DNA of the CDR3 is TGCGCCAGCAGCCGGGGAGGGGGCCGAATGGGGTACGGGCAGTACTTC.

This clone occurred once. The CDR3 region has the DNA TGTGCCAGCATTGAAGCGAACACCGGGGAGCTGTTTTTT. Its protein product is CASIEANTGELFF. The chain couples TRBV6-5 to TRBJ2-2; unclear D gene. The length of the CDR3 is 13 residues. CDR1 and CDR2 from the germline V gene are MNHEY and SVGAGI. Trimming cost V 7 bases and J 0 bases, with 6 bases left between them.

This clone was counted a single time. V is TRBV7-2 and J is TRBJ2-7; 9 nucleotides line up with TRBD1. CDR1 is SGHTA and CDR2 is FQGNSA in the germline V gene. This CDR3 comprises 15 residues. Unmatched junction bases numbered 6, after V lost 1 base and J lost 5 bases. The CDR3 protein is CASSLVDRGLDEQYF. In nucleotides, the CDR3 is TGTGCCAGCAGCTTAGTGGACAGGGGCCTAGACGAGCAGTACTTC.

V and J are TRBV7-3 and TRBJ2-3, with D possibly TRBD2 on 5 matching bases. This CDR3 is 13 amino acids long. CDR1 and CDR2 from the germline V gene are SGHTA and FQGTGA. The germline V and J ends were trimmed by 5 bases and 11 bases, with 17 bases remaining between them. As DNA, the CDR3 is TGTGCCAGCAGCCCGTCCCCTGAAGGAGGGCAGTATTTT. This codes for CASSPSPEGGQYF.

The chain uses TRBV20-1 and TRBJ2-2, with a tentative D call TRBD1 (5 bases). V lost 7 bases, J lost 7 bases, and 7 bases lay in between. Germline assignment: CDR1 DFQATT and CDR2 SNEGSKA (reference sequence). The CDR3 is 10 residues long. This chain's CDR3 is CSVRDGELFF. The CDR3 nucleotides are TGCAGTGTCAGGGACGGGGAGCTGTTTTTT.

In this sample, this clone turned up a few times. In nucleotides, the CDR3 is TGTGCCAGCAGCTTAACGGGGAGGGCGGGAGCCGGGGAGCTGTTTTTT. Amino acids: CASSLTGRAGAGELFF. The chain carries TRBV7-3 and TRBJ2-2; 7 positions match TRBD2. The trim removed 0 bases at V and 6 bases at J, leaving 7 bases unmatched. This CDR3 comprises 16 residues. CDR1 and CDR2 (germline): SGHTA, FQGTGA.

The chain has TRBV29-1 and TRBJ2-1, with TRBD2 as a possible D gene (5 bases). V lost 6 bases to trimming and J lost 0 bases, with 9 bases between them. Germline CDR1 reads SQVTM; CDR2 reads ANQGSEA. This CDR3 is built from 13 residues. The DNA for the CDR3 is TGCAGCGTCGGAGGACGCTCCTACAATGAGCAGTTCTTC. Its translation is CSVGGRSYNEQFF.

The chain links TRBV19 to TRBJ2-2, with D perhaps TRBD2 (5 bases). CDR3 size: 14 residues. CDR1 LNHDA and CDR2 SQIVND come from the germline V gene (reference sequence). V dropped 0 bases and J dropped 4 bases, with 6 bases sitting between them. CDR3 in amino acids: CASSIELATGELFF. The CDR3 nucleotides are TGTGCCAGTAGTATAGAGCTAGCCACCGGGGAGCTGTTTTTT.

The rearrangement links TRBV19 to TRBJ2-5, with D possibly matching TRBD2 (5 bases). This CDR3 has 11 residues. V lost 5 bases and J lost 5, with 6 bases in between. Germline-derived CDR1 and CDR2 are LNHDA and SQIVND (reference sequence). CDR3 DNA: TGTGCCAGTAGTTCGGGGGAGACCCAGTACTTC. It translates to CASSSGETQYF.

This clone was picked up one time. V gene TRBV5-1 combines with J gene TRBJ2-7, with no clear D. With 4 bases removed from V and 4 bases from J, the gap between germline ends came to 9 bases. Germline V gene sequence: CDR1 SGHRS, CDR2 YFSETQ. The CDR3 has 12 amino acids. CDR3 in amino acids: CASSPDGYEQYF. Here the CDR3 DNA reads TGCGCCAGCAGCCCGGACGGATACGAGCAGTACTTC.

The chain couples TRBV6-6 to TRBJ1-6; D is ambiguous. Germline V gene lookup returns CDR1 MNHNY and CDR2 SVGAGI (reference sequence). Trimming took 0 bases from V and 4 from J, leaving 7 bases between them. The CDR3 consists of 15 residues. The CDR3 region is CASSYSSRYNSPLHF. Written as DNA, the CDR3 is TGTGCCAGCAGTTACTCTAGTCGTTATAATTCACCCCTCCACTTT.

J is TRBJ1-1 and V is TRBV9; 10 nucleotides agree with TRBD1. V was clipped by 3 bases and J by 4 bases; unmatched bases: 6. The CDR3 runs to 15 residues. Per the germline V gene, CDR1 is SGDLS and CDR2 is YYNGEE. The CDR3: CASSETGGYVTEAFF. CDR3 nucleotide sequence: TGTGCCAGCAGCGAGACAGGGGGCTATGTCACTGAAGCTTTCTTT.

This clone was detected only once. The chain is built from TRBV11-3 and TRBJ1-2; 8 bases are a match to TRBD1. CDR1 SGHNT and CDR2 YENEEA come from the germline V gene. CDR3 length: 16 amino acids. V dropped 3 bases and J dropped 5; count of bases not matched to a gene: 11. The CDR3 loop is CASSLAGQGGRYGYTF. CDR3 DNA sequence: TGTGCCAGCAGCTTGGCTGGACAGGGTGGGAGATATGGCTACACCTTC.

This chain uses TRBV6-1 with TRBJ1-5; D unresolved. The CDR3 covers 15 residues. Germline lookup yields CDR1 MNHNS and CDR2 SASEGT. The V end was cut by 1 base, the J end by 9 bases, with 16 bases between. CDR3 DNA sequence: TGTGCCAGCAGTGAAGTTCTAGGGTCTAGCGGGCCCCAGCATTTT. It specifies CASSEVLGSSGPQHF.